Included here is one T cell receptor beta chain sequence, with context. The antigen is not known. RNA was extracted and reverse transcribed into cDNA as the sequencing template. Clones were read by immunoSEQ multiplex PCR, and TCRdb kept only the in-frame ones, dropping some. Here the sample spans roughly 210,000 clones, roughly 44% being singletons. The CDR3 loop spans 14 amino acids. The ends were cut back, 1 base at V and 9 bases at J, with 15 bases in the middle. Germline V gene sequence: CDR1 GTSNPN, CDR2 SVGIG (reference sequence). The sample is drawn from a study of CD8+ T cells in alopecia areata. Study-wide context: The drug, oral tofacitinib, was given to treated patients at 5 to 10 mg twice daily. Study-wide results and limits: Greater clonality was observed in lesional scalp samples, especially alopecia totalis/universalis, versus normal scalp. On tofacitinib, scalp and blood still held many of the expanded lesional clones. Scalp clonality and expanded CD8+ clones among the top 100 were significantly decreased by tofacitinib.

The treatment denotes: oral pan-JAK inhibitor, 5-10 mg twice daily. The chain combines TRBV30 with TRBJ2-2; D call uncertain. This material consisted of CD4+ T cells sorted from blood, taken around week 36, from a patient treated with tofacitinib. The origin of this receptor is a human donor with alopecia areata. Written as DNA, the CDR3 is TGTGCCTGGAGTGGAGGAGTCGTGTCCCGGGAGCTGTTTTTT. Encoded protein: CAWSGGVVSRELFF.